This T cell receptor (beta chain) was sequenced in a study of cytotoxic CD8 clonotypes in ibrutinib-treated CLL. For the study at large: Samples averaged roughly 260,000 productive templates and just under 95,000 productive rearrangements. Study-level points and caveats: Clonality rose at ibrutinib response, held steady in sustained remission, and fell toward baseline at progression.

The CDR3 loop spans 12 amino acids. Germline values: CDR1 LNHDA, CDR2 SQIVND (reference sequence). The germline V and J ends were trimmed by 8 bases and 8 bases, with 15 bases remaining between them. Deep sequencing aimed at 1 in 200,000 to 1 in 1 million T cells' resolution. The method was immunoSEQ multiplex PCR; TCRdb's version includes in-frame clones alone and lacks a portion of them. The sample contains about 300,000 clones, around 77% of which appear only once. As to this clone: Its target is not known.

This sequence joins TRBV19 and TRBJ1-2; possibly TRBD1 for D (6 bases). This sequence was found in a human donor with chronic lymphocytic leukemia. The material was PBMCs, obtained at disease progression, from a patient treated with ibrutinib. The CDR3 DNA is TGTGCCAGTCACCGGGACAAAAGAGGCTACACCTTC. As protein: CASHRDKRGYTF.